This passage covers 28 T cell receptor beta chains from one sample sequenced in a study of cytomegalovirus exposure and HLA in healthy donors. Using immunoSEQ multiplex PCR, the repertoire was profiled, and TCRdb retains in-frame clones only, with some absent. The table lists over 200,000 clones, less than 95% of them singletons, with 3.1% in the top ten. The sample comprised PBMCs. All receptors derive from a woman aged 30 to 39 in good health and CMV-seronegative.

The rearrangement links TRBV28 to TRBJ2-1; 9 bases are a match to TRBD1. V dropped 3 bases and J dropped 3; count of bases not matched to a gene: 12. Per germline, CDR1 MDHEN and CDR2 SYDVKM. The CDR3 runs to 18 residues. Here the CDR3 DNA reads TGTGCCAGCAGTTTTGTAGTAGGAGGGACAGGGTTCTACAATGAGCAGTTCTTC. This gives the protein CASSFVVGGTGFYNEQFF.

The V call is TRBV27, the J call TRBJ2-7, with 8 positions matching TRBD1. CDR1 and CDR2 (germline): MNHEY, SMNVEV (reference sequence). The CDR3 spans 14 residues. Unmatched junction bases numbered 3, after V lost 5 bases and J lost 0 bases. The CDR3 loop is CASSATGASYEQYF. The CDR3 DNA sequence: TGTGCCAGCAGTGCGACAGGGGCCTCCTACGAGCAGTACTTC.

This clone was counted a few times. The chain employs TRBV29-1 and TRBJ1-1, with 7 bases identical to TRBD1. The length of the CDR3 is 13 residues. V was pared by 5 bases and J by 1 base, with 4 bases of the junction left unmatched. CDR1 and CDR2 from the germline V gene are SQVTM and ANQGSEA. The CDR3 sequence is CSVPGQWNTEAFF. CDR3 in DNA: TGCAGCGTTCCGGGACAGTGGAACACTGAAGCTTTCTTT.

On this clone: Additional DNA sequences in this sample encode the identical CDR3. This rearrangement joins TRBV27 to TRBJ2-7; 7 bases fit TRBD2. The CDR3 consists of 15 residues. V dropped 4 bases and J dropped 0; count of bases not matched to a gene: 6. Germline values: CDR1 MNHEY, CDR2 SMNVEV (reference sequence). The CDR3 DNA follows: TGTGCCAGCAGTTCCTTAGCGGGTGGCTCCTACGAGCAGTACTTC. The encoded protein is CASSSLAGGSYEQYF.

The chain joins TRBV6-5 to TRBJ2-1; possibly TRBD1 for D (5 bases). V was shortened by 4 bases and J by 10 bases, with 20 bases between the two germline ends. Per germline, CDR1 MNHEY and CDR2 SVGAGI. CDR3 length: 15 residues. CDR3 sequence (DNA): TGTGCCAGCAGTTCCCCCACCTCTTTATGGGGCGAGCAGTTCTTC. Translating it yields CASSSPTSLWGEQFF.

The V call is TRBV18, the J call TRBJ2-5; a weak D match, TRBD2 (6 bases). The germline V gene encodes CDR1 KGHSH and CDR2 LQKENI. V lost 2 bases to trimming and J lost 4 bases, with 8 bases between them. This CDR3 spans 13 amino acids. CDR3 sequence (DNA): TGTGCCAGCTCACCAGGGAGGATAGAGACCCAGTACTTC. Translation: CASSPGRIETQYF.

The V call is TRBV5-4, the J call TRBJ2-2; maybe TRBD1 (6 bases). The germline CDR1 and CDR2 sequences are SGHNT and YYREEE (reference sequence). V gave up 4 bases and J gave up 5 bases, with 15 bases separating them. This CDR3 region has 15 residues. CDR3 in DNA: TGTGCCAGCAGCAAACCGGGACAAACAACCGGGGAGCTGTTTTTT. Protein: CASSKPGQTTGELFF.

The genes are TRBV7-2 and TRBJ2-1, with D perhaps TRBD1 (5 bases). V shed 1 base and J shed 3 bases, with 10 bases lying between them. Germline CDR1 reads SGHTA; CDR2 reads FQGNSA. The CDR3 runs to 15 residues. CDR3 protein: CASSLGTTLYNEQFF. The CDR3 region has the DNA TGTGCCAGCAGCTTAGGGACAACCCTCTACAATGAGCAGTTCTTC.

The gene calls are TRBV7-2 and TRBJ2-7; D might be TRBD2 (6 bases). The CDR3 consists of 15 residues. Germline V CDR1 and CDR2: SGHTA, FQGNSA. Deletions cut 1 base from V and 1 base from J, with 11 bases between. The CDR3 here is CASSLGWDFSYEQYF. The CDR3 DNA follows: TGTGCCAGCAGCTTAGGCTGGGACTTTTCCTACGAGCAGTACTTC.

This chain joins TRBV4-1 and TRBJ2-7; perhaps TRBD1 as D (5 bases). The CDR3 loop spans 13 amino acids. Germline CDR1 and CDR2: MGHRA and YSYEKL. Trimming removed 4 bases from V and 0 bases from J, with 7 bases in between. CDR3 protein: CASSPGYSYEQYF. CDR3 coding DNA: TGCGCCAGCAGCCCAGGGTACTCCTACGAGCAGTACTTC.

The CDR3 is CASSASYRGRDTGELFF. The CDR3 DNA is TGTGCCAGCAGCGCAAGCTACAGGGGAAGAGACACCGGGGAGCTGTTTTTT. The chain couples TRBV13 to TRBJ2-2; 7 bases are shared with TRBD1. The CDR3 is 17 amino acids. Trimming cost V 5 bases and J 3 bases; bases outside gene matches: 12. Germline CDR1 is PRHDT and CDR2 is FYEKMQ (reference sequence).

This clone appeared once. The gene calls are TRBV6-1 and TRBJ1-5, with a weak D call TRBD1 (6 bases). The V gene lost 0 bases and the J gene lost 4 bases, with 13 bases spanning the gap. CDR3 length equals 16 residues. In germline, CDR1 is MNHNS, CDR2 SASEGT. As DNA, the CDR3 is TGTGCCAGCAGTGAAGCTTCGGGGGCCGGGAATCAGCCCCAGCATTTT. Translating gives CASSEASGAGNQPQHF.

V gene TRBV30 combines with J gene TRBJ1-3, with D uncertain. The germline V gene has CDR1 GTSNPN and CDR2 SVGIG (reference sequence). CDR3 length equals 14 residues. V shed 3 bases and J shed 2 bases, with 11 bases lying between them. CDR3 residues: CAWSYGDAGNTIYF. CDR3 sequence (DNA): TGTGCCTGGAGCTATGGGGATGCTGGAAACACCATATATTTT.

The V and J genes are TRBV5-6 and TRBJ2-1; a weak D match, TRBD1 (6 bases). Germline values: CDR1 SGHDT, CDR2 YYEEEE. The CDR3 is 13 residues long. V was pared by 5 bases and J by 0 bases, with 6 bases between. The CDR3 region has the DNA TGTGCCAGCAGAGGGGGCTCCTACAATGAGCAGTTCTTC. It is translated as CASRGGSYNEQFF.

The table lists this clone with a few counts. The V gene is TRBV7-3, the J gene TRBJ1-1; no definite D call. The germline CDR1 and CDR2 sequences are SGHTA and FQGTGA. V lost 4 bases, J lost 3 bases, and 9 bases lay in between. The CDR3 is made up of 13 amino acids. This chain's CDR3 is CASSSQVYTEAFF. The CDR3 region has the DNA TGTGCCAGCAGCTCCCAGGTATACACTGAAGCTTTCTTT.

CDR3 nucleotides: TGTGCCAGCAGTGTGACAGGGGGGGACCTGCAGTTCTTC. Translation: CASSVTGGDLQFF. This chain joins TRBV6-1 and TRBJ2-1; TRBD1 agrees at 9 bases. Per the germline V gene, CDR1 is MNHNS and CDR2 is SASEGT. The trim removed 4 bases at V and 12 bases at J, leaving 7 bases unmatched. The CDR3 has 13 residues.

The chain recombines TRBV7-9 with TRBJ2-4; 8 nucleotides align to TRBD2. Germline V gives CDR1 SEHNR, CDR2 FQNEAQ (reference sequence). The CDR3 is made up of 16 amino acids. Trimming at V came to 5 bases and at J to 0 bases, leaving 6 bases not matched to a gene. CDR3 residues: CASSPREGLAKNIQYF. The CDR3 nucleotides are TGTGCCAGCAGCCCCCGGGAGGGGTTAGCCAAAAACATTCAGTACTTC.

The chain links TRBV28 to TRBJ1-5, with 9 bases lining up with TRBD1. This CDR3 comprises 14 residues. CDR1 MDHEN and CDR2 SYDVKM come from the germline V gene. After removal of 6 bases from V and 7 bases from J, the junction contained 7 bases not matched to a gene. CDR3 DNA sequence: TGTGCCAGCAGAACCGGGACAGGGTACCAGCCCCAGCATTTT. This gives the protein CASRTGTGYQPQHF.

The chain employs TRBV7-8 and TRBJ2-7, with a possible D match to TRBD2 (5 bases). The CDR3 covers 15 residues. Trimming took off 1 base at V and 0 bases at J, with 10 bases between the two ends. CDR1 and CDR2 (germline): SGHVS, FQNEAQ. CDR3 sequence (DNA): TGTGCCAGCAGCTTAGGCGGGTTCAGCTCCTACGAGCAGTACTTC. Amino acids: CASSLGGFSSYEQYF.

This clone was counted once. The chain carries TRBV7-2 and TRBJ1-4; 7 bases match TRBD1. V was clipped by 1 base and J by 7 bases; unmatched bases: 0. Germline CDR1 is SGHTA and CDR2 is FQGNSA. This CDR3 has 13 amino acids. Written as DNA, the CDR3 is TGTGCCAGCAGCTTAGGACAGGGTGAAAAACTGTTTTTT. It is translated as CASSLGQGEKLFF. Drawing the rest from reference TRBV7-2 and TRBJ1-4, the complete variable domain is GAGVSQSPSNKVTEKGKDVELRCDPISGHTALYWYRQSLGQGLEFLIYFQGNSAPDKSGLPSDRFSAERTGGSVSTLTIQRTQQEDSAVYLCASSLGQGEKLFFGSGTQLSVL.

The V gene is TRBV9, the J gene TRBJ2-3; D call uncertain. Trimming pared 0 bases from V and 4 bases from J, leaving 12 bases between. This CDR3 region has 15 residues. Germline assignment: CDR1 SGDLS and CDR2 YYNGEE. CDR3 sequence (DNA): TGTGCCAGCAGCGTAGGGAATAGAGCCGCAGATACGCAGTATTTT. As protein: CASSVGNRAADTQYF.

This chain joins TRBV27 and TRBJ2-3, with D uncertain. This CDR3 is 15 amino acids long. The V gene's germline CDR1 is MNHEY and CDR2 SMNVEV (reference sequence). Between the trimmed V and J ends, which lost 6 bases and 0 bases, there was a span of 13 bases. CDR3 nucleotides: TGTGCCAGCAGCAGCCTGGGGTTAAGCACAGATACGCAGTATTTT. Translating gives CASSSLGLSTDTQYF.

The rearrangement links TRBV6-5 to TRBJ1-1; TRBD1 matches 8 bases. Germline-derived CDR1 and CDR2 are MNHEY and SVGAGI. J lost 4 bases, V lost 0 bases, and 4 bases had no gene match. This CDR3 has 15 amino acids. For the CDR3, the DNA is TGTGCCAGCAGTTACTCGACAGGGGATGTCACTGAAGCTTTCTTT. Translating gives CASSYSTGDVTEAFF.

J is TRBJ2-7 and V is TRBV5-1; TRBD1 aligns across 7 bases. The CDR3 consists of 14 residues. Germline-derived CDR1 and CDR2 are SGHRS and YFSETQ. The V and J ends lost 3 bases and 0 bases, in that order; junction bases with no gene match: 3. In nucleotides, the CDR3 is TGCGCCAGCAGCTACCGGGACAGCTCCTACGAGCAGTACTTC. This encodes CASSYRDSSYEQYF.

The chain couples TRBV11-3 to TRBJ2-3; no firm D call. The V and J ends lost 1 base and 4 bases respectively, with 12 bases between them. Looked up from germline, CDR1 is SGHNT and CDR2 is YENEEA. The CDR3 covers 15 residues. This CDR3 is CASSLARLSADTQYF. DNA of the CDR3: TGTGCCAGCAGCTTAGCCAGACTCTCTGCAGATACGCAGTATTTT. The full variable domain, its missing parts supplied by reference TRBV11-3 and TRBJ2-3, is EAGVVQSPRYKIIEKKQPVAFWCNPISGHNTLYWYLQNLGQGPELLIRYENEEAVDDSQLPKDRFSAERLKGVDSTLKIQPAELGDSAVYLCASSLARLSADTQYFGPGTRLTVL.

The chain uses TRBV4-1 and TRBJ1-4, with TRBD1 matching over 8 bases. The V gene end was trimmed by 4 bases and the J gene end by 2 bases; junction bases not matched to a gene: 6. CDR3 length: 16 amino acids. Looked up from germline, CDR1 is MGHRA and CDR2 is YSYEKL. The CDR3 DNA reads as TGCGCCAGCAGCCCCGGACAGGGCAATACTAATGAAAAACTGTTTTTT. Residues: CASSPGQGNTNEKLFF.

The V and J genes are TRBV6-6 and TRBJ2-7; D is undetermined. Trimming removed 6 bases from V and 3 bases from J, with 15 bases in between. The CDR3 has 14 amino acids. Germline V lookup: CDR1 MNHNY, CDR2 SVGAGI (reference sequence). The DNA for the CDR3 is TGTGCCAGCAGCCCACCGGCAAACTTCTACGAGCAGTACTTC. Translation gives CASSPPANFYEQYF.

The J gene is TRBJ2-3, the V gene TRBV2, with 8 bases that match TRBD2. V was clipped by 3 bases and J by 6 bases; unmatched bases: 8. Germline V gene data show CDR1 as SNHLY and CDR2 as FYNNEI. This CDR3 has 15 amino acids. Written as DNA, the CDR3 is TGTGCCAGCAGTGAGCTCGGGACTAGAACGGATACGCAGTATTTT. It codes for CASSELGTRTDTQYF.